This T cell receptor beta chain was identified in a study of identical twins. TCRdb used MiXCR to reprocess the 5' RACE reads, holding one entry per CDR3 protein. The repertoire includes around 250,000 distinct CDR3 sequences, 6.5% of them detected once, and more than 12% sits in the top ten. Germline lookup yields CDR1 SEHNR and CDR2 FQNEAQ (reference sequence). The V end was cut by 4 bases, the J end by 6 bases, with 5 bases between. CDR3 length: 11 residues. The data were also submitted as part of a second study, on T cells expressing NK-cell markers. Per that paper: Sorted CD3+CD56+NKG2C+, CD3+CD56+NKG2C- and CD3+CD56-NKG2C+ T cells supplied TCR beta repertoires.

V usage is TRBV7-9 and J usage is TRBJ2-3; D is uncertain. The receptor was isolated from a woman aged 18-29 years in good health. The sequencing input was CD8+ T cells sorted from blood. Here the CDR3 DNA reads TGTGCCAGCAGCTCGAAGGATACGCAGTATTTT. This encodes CASSSKDTQYF.